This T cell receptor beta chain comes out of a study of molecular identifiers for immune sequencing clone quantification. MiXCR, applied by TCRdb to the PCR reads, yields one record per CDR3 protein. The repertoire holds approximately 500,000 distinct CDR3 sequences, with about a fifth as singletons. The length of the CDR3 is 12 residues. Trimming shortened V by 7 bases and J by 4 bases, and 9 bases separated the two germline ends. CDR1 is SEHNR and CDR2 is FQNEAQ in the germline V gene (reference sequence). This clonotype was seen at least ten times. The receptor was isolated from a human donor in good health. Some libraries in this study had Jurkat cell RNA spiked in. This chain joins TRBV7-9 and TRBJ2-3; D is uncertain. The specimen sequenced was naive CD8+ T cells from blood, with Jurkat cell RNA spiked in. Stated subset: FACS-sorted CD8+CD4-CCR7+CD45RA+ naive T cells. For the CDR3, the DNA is TGTGCCAGCACCTACCGGGCAGATACGCAGTATTTT. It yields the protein CASTYRADTQYF.